Shown below are 26 T cell receptor beta chains from a single sample sequenced in a study of blood T cell repertoires in COVID-19. Produced via immunoSEQ multiplex PCR; TCRdb's table is partial and in-frame only. The data hold 350,000 to 550,000 clones, with around 90% observed a single time. Sequencing was carried out using PBMCs or T cells enriched from blood (not recorded which). The receptors stem from a woman between 18 and 29 years old with acute COVID-19.

The chain joins TRBV11-2 to TRBJ2-7, with D possibly being TRBD2 (5 bases). Trimming took 5 bases from V and 3 from J, leaving 11 bases between them. The CDR3 has 13 residues. Germline values: CDR1 SGHAT, CDR2 FQNNGV. CDR3 loop: CASSPTRDYEQYF. CDR3 DNA: TGTGCCAGCAGCCCAACTAGGGACTACGAGCAGTACTTC.

CDR3 sequence reads: CAISSGVEQYF. The CDR3 coding sequence is TGTGCCATCAGTTCGGGAGTCGAGCAGTACTTC. The chain has TRBV10-3 and TRBJ2-7; D possibly corresponds to TRBD2 (6 bases). Deletions cut 5 bases from V and 6 bases from J, with 8 bases between. From germline, CDR1 is ENHRY and CDR2 SYGVKD. The CDR3 length is 11 residues.

This chain links TRBV11-2 with TRBJ1-6; 9 bases match TRBD1. The CDR3 spans 17 residues. The ends lost 1 base at V and 1 base at J; junction bases unmatched: 2. Germline CDR1 and CDR2: SGHAT and FQNNGV. The CDR3 nucleotides are TGTGCCAGCAGCTTAGTGGGACAGGGTTCCTATAATTCACCCCTCCACTTT. Translating it yields CASSLVGQGSYNSPLHF.

CDR3 sequence reads: CASRKTGLNEQYF. The CDR3 nucleotides read TGTGCCAGCAGAAAGACAGGGTTGAACGAGCAGTACTTC. The chain uses TRBV2 and TRBJ2-7, with 7 bases identical to TRBD1. The CDR3 runs 13 residues. V lost 6 bases, J lost 5 bases, and 7 bases stayed unmatched. Germline V gene data show CDR1 as SNHLY and CDR2 as FYNNEI.

V usage is TRBV24-1 and J usage is TRBJ1-5; TRBD1 matches at 10 bases. The V and J ends lost 4 bases and 1 base, in that order; junction bases with no gene match: 3. The CDR3 covers 16 residues. Germline lookup yields CDR1 KGHDR and CDR2 SFDVKD. The CDR3 DNA sequence: TGTGCCACCAGTGAGGGGGACAGGGGAAGCAATCAGCCCCAGCATTTT. Translated: CATSEGDRGSNQPQHF.

The count of this clone is one. The chain links TRBV3-1 (or the pseudogene TRBV3-2) to TRBJ1-5; D is possibly TRBD1 (6 bases). In germline, CDR1 is LGHDT, CDR2 YNNKEL (reference sequence). Deletions cut 6 bases from V and 7 bases from J, with 19 bases between. The CDR3 consists of 15 residues. CDR3 bases: TGTGCCAGCAGTTCTACAGGGAGAGTAGGCCAGCCCCAGCATTTT. This encodes CASSSTGRVGQPQHF.

The chain has TRBV7-6 and TRBJ1-1; D gene ambiguous. Per the germline V gene, CDR1 is SGHVS and CDR2 is FNYEAQ. The length of the CDR3 is 18 residues. V was shortened by 0 bases and J by 0 bases, with 17 bases between the two germline ends. CDR3 DNA: TGTGCCAGCAGCTTAGCGTTGCAGACCGACAAGTTGAACACTGAAGCTTTCTTT. Translating gives CASSLALQTDKLNTEAFF.

This clone appeared many times. At one of its ends the junction is not consistent with the germline gene, which may arise from a read error. This chain connects TRBV7-7 to TRBJ1-3; no definite D call. CDR3 length: 15 residues. CDR1 and CDR2 from the germline V gene are SSHAT and FNYEAQ (reference sequence). For the CDR3, the DNA is TGTGCTAGCAGCTTATCTCGGAGCTCTGGAAACACCATATATTTT. Amino acids: CASSLSRSSGNTIYF.

The CDR3 protein is CAWSWARISGNTIYF. CDR3 nucleotide sequence: TGTGCCTGGAGTTGGGCTCGGATCTCTGGAAACACCATATATTTT. The chain joins TRBV30 to TRBJ1-3; D unresolved. The CDR3 is 15 residues long. Looked up from germline, CDR1 is GTSNPN and CDR2 is SVGIG (reference sequence). V gave up 2 bases and J gave up 0 bases, with 11 bases separating them.

In this sample, this clone turned up once. The rearrangement links TRBV27 to TRBJ1-1, with 9 bases lining up with TRBD1. CDR1 and CDR2 from the germline V gene are MNHEY and SMNVEV (reference sequence). V was pared by 6 bases and J by 11 bases, with 7 bases of the junction left unmatched. This CDR3 comprises 12 residues. The CDR3 here is CASRGTGSQAFF. CDR3 nucleotide sequence: TGTGCCAGCAGGGGGACAGGGTCGCAGGCTTTCTTT.

The CDR3 DNA reads TGTGCCATCAGTGAGGAGGATGGGTCTAGAGCTTTCTTT. Protein product: CAISEEDGSRAFF. The rearrangement uses TRBV10-3 and TRBJ1-1; D unclear. The CDR3 is made up of 13 amino acids. The V gene's germline CDR1 is ENHRY and CDR2 SYGVKD. Trimming took off 2 bases at V and 10 bases at J, with 14 bases between the two ends.

The rearrangement joins TRBV19 to TRBJ1-5; 8 nucleotides match TRBD1. Germline V gives CDR1 LNHDA, CDR2 SQIVND (reference sequence). Trimming took 2 bases from V and 2 from J; bases not matched to a gene: 5. The CDR3 totals 16 residues. Here the CDR3 DNA reads TGTGCCAGTAGTATATCAGGGGGCCTAGGCAATCAGCCCCAGCATTTT. Translation gives CASSISGGLGNQPQHF.

The chain combines TRBV7-6 with TRBJ2-7; D is possibly TRBD2 (6 bases). CDR3 size: 13 residues. V was shortened by 5 bases and J by 5 bases, with 13 bases between the two germline ends. The V gene's germline CDR1 is SGHVS and CDR2 FNYEAQ. CDR3 protein: CASSTNAGNEQYF. The CDR3 DNA reads TGTGCCAGCAGCACTAACGCGGGAAACGAGCAGTACTTC. Full variable domain (missing parts from reference TRBV7-6 and TRBJ2-7): GAGVSQSPRYKVTKRGQDVALRCDPISGHVSLYWYRQALGQGPEFLTYFNYEAQQDKSGLPNDRFSAERPEGSISTLTIQRTEQRDSAMYRCASSTNAGNEQYFGPGTRLTVT.

This clone has a single count. The CDR3 DNA reads as TGTGCCAGCAGCCGGCGCGCGGGGGCGGGGGGAAACACCATATATTTT. Translating it yields CASSRRAGAGGNTIYF. The J gene is TRBJ1-3, the V gene TRBV7-2; tentatively, D is TRBD1 (6 bases). CDR3 length: 16 residues. Germline CDR1 and CDR2: SGHTA and FQGNSA. V lost 5 bases and J 4 bases, leaving 18 bases between the germline ends. Variable domain in full (rest from reference TRBV7-2 and TRBJ1-3): GAGVSQSPSNKVTEKGKDVELRCDPISGHTALYWYRQSLGQGLEFLIYFQGNSAPDKSGLPSDRFSAERTGGSVSTLTIQRTQQEDSAVYLCASSRRAGAGGNTIYFGEGSWLTVV.

This clone was counted between two and nine times. This sequence joins TRBV7-3 and TRBJ1-2, with 12 bases aligning to TRBD1. CDR3 length: 15 residues. Germline CDR1 is SGHTA and CDR2 is FQGTGA. J lost 7 bases, V lost 2 bases, and 5 bases had no gene match. The CDR3 region has the DNA TGTGCCAGCAGCTTAGAGGGACAGGGGGCCGGTGGCTACACCTTC. Translation: CASSLEGQGAGGYTF.

This sequence joins TRBV7-9 and TRBJ2-6, with D maybe TRBD1 (5 bases). V shed 5 bases and J shed 1 base, with 15 bases lying between them. Germline CDR1 SEHNR, CDR2 FQNEAQ (reference sequence). CDR3 size: 17 residues. The CDR3 region is CASSQNRQSSGANVLTF. DNA of the CDR3: TGTGCCAGCAGCCAAAATCGACAGTCTTCTGGGGCCAACGTCCTGACTTTC.

This clone occurred once. J is TRBJ2-7 and V is TRBV7-2; 7 nucleotides line up with TRBD1. V gave up 2 bases and J gave up 3 bases; unmatched junction bases: 4. Germline values: CDR1 SGHTA, CDR2 FQGNSA. The CDR3 is made up of 14 amino acids. Here the CDR3 reads CASSLNRQGYEQYF. Here the CDR3 DNA reads TGTGCCAGCAGCTTAAACCGACAGGGCTACGAGCAGTACTTC.

This sequence joins TRBV9 and TRBJ2-7; TRBD1 aligns across 7 bases. Unmatched junction bases numbered 8, after V lost 3 bases and J lost 2 bases. Germline-derived CDR1 and CDR2 are SGDLS and YYNGEE. This CDR3 spans 15 amino acids. The DNA for the CDR3 is TGTGCCAGCAGCGAAAGACAGGGTCAAGCCTACGAGCAGTACTTC. Amino acids: CASSERQGQAYEQYF.

CDR3 sequence (DNA): TGTGCCAGCAGCTTGGACCCCCCGAGCTCTGGAAACACCATATATTTT. Translated: CASSLDPPSSGNTIYF. This chain uses TRBV5-4 with TRBJ1-3; no clear D. V lost 0 bases, J lost 0 bases, and 10 bases lay in between. This CDR3 region has 16 residues. The germline gives CDR1 SGHNT, CDR2 YYREEE (reference sequence). The variable domain in full, with the rest retrieved from reference TRBV5-4 and TRBJ1-3, is ETGVTQSPTHLIKTRGQQVTLRCSSQSGHNTVSWYQQALGQGPQFIFQYYREEENGRGNFPPRFSGLQFPNYSSELNVNALELDDSALYLCASSLDPPSSGNTIYFGEGSWLTVV.

The CDR3 sequence: CASSSDRLGVQQYF. CDR3 nucleotides: TGTGCCAGCAGCTCGGACAGGTTAGGGGTGCAGCAGTATTTT. This chain connects TRBV7-3 to TRBJ2-3; 7 bases align to TRBD1. Germline CDR1 and CDR2: SGHTA and FQGTGA. Trimming at V came to 4 bases and at J to 11 bases, leaving 12 bases not matched to a gene. There are 14 residues in the CDR3. Using reference TRBV7-3 and TRBJ2-3 for the parts outside the CDR3, the full variable domain is GAGVSQTPSNKVTEKGKYVELRCDPISGHTALYWYRQSLGQGPEFLIYFQGTGAADDSGLPNDRFFAVRPEGSVSTLKIQRTERGDSAVYLCASSSDRLGVQQYFGPGTRLTVL.

This chain uses TRBV7-2 with TRBJ1-2, with D possibly matching TRBD1 (5 bases). Deletions cut 5 bases from V and 4 bases from J, with 11 bases between. This CDR3 is built from 13 residues. CDR1 and CDR2 from the germline V gene are SGHTA and FQGNSA. The CDR3 region is CASSMTVRYGYTF. In nucleotides, the CDR3 is TGTGCCAGCAGCATGACAGTTCGCTATGGCTACACCTTC.

V gene TRBV19 combines with J gene TRBJ1-2; D is ambiguous. V gave up 3 bases and J gave up 7 bases, with 9 bases separating them. There are 12 residues in the CDR3. CDR1 and CDR2 from the germline V gene are LNHDA and SQIVND (reference sequence). CDR3 residues: CASSMYSGGYTF. The CDR3 coding sequence is TGTGCCAGTAGTATGTATAGTGGTGGCTACACCTTC.

This chain links TRBV24-1 with TRBJ1-2, with a weak D call TRBD1 (5 bases). The CDR3 sequence is 12 residues long. CDR1 is KGHDR and CDR2 is SFDVKD in the germline V gene. Trimming removed 7 bases at V and 8 bases at J, with 13 bases between. The CDR3 nucleotides are TGTGCCACCAGCCAGGGTGACGGAGGCTACACCTTC. This codes for CATSQGDGGYTF.

The chain employs TRBV11-2 and TRBJ2-7; TRBD1 agrees at 8 bases. The trim removed 5 bases at V and 3 bases at J, leaving 3 bases unmatched. Germline V gene sequence: CDR1 SGHAT, CDR2 FQNNGV. The CDR3 extends over 13 amino acids. The CDR3 here is CASSIGQGYEQYF. CDR3 DNA: TGTGCCAGCAGCATCGGACAGGGCTACGAGCAGTACTTC.

CDR3 region: CASSPGQFRTDTQYF. The DNA for the CDR3 is TGTGCCAGCTCACCGGGACAGTTTAGGACAGATACGCAGTATTTT. This chain uses TRBV18 with TRBJ2-3; 7 nucleotides align to TRBD1. This CDR3 contains 15 residues. CDR1 is KGHSH, CDR2 LQKENI, per germline. The ends lost 3 bases at V and 3 bases at J; junction bases unmatched: 6.

This clone was seen only a few times. V usage is TRBV7-9 and J usage is TRBJ1-2; TRBD1 matches 8 bases. This CDR3 comprises 16 residues. Germline trimming cut 3 bases from V and 8 bases from J; bases unmatched to any gene: 14. Germline V lookup: CDR1 SEHNR, CDR2 FQNEAQ (reference sequence). CDR3 DNA sequence: TGTGCCAGCAGCTTGCCGGCGCAGGGGGCCGTAGGCGGCTACACCTTC. It is translated as CASSLPAQGAVGGYTF.